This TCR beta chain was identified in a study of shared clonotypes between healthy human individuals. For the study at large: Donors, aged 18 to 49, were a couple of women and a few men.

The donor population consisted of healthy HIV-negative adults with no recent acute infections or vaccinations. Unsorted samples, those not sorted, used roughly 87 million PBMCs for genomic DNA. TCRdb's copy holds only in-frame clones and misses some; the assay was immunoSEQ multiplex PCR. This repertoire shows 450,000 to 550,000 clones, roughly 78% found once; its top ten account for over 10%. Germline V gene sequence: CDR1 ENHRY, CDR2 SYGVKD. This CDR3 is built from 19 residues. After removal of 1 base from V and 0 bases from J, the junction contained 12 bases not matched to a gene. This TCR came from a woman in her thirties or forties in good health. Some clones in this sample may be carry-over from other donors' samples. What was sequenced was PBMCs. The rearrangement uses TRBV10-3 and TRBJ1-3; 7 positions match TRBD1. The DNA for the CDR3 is TGTGCCATCAGTGAGTTCACGGCGTATACAGGGGACTCTGGAAACACCATATATTTT. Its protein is CAISEFTAYTGDSGNTIYF.